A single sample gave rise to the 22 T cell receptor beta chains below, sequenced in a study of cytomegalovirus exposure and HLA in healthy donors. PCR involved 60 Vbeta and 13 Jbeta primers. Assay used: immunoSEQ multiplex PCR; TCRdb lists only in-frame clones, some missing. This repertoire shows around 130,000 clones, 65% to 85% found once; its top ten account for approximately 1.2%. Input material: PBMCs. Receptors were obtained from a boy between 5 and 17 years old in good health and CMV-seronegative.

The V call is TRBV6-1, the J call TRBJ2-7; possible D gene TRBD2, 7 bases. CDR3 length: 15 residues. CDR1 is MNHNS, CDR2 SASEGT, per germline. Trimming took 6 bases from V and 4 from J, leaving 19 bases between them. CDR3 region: CASRLRDGGPYEQYF. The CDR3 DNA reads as TGTGCCAGCAGGCTACGGGACGGGGGGCCGTACGAGCAGTACTTC.

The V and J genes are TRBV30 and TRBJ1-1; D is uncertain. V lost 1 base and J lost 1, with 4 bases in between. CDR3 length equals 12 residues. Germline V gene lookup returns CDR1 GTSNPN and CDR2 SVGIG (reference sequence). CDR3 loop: CAWSGANTEAFF. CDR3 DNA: TGTGCCTGGAGTGGAGCGAACACTGAAGCTTTCTTT.

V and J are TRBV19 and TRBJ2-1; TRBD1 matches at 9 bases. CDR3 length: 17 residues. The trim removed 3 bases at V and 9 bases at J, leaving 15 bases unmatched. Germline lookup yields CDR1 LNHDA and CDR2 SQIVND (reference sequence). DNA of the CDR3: TGTGCCAGTAGTATCGGGCGTTGGGGACAGGGTTTCGGTGAGCAGTTCTTC. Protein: CASSIGRWGQGFGEQFF.

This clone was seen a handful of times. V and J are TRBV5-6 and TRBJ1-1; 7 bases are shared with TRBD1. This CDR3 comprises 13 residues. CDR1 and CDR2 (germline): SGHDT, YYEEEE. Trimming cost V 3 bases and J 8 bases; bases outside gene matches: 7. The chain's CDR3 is CASSSPGGTEAFF. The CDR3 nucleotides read TGTGCCAGCAGCTCCCCAGGGGGGACAGAAGCTTTCTTT.

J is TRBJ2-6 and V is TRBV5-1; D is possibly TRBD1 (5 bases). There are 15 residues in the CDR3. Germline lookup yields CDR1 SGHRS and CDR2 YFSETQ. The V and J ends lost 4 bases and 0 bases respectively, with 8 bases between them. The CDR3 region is CASSPQGSGANVLTF. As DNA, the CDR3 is TGCGCCAGCAGCCCCCAGGGCTCTGGGGCCAACGTCCTGACTTTC.

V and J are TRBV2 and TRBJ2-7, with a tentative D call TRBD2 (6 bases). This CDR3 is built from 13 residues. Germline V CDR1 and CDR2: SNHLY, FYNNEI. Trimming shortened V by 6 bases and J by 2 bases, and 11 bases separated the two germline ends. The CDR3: CASSAGPAYEQYF. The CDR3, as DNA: TGTGCCAGCAGCGCGGGACCAGCCTACGAGCAGTACTTC.

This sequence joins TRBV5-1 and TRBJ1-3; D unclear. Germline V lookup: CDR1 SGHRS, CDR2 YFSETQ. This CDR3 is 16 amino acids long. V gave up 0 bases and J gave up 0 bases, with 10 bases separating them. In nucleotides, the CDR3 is TGCGCCAGCAGCTTGGCCCCCCTTAACTCTGGAAACACCATATATTTT. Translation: CASSLAPLNSGNTIYF.

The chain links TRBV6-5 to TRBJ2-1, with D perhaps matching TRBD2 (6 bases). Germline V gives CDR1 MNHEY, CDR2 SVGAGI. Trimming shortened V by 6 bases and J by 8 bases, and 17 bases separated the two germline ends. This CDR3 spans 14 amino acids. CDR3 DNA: TGTGCCAGCAGATCCACGACGGGGGTGGATGAGCAGTTCTTC. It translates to CASRSTTGVDEQFF.

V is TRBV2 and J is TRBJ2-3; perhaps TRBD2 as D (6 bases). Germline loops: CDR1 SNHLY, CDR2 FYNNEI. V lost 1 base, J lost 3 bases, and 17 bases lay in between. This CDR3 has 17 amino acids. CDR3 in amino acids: CASSEGLAGSGTDTQYF. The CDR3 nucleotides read TGTGCCAGCAGTGAAGGGTTGGCGGGGTCGGGAACAGATACGCAGTATTTT.

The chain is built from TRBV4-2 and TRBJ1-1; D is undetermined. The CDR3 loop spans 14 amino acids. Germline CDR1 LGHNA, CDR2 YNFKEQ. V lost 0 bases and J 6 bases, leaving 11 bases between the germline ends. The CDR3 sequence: CASSQDTGIPEAFF. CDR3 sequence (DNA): TGTGCCAGCAGCCAAGATACGGGGATTCCTGAAGCTTTCTTT.

The CDR3 bases are TGTGCCAGCAGCGTAGTACCTCGAGAGAACTATGGCTACACCTTC. It translates to CASSVVPRENYGYTF. This chain connects TRBV9 to TRBJ1-2, with D unclear. Germline V gives CDR1 SGDLS, CDR2 YYNGEE. The CDR3 spans 15 residues. The germline V and J ends were trimmed by 0 bases and 2 bases, with 11 bases remaining between them.

The chain's CDR3 is CASSDSLAKNIQYF. In nucleotides, the CDR3 is TGTGCCAGCAGTGACAGCCTAGCCAAAAACATTCAGTACTTC. The chain couples TRBV6-5 to TRBJ2-4; D is possibly TRBD1 (5 bases). V was shortened by 5 bases and J by 0 bases, with 8 bases between the two germline ends. There are 14 residues in the CDR3. Germline CDR1 and CDR2: MNHEY and SVGAGI.

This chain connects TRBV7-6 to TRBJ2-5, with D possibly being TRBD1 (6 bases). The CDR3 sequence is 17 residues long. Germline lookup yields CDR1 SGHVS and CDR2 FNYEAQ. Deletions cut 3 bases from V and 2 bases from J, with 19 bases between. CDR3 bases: TGTGCCAGCAGCTTTCCCCACTCCACTACAGGGCAAGAGACCCAGTACTTC. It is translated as CASSFPHSTTGQETQYF.

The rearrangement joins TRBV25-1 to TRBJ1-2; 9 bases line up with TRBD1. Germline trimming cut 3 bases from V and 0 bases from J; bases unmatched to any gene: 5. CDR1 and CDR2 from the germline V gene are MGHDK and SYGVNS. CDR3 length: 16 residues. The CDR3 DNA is TGTGCCAGCAGTGACCACAGGGGGCTCGCTAACTATGGCTACACCTTC. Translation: CASSDHRGLANYGYTF.

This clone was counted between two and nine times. The CDR3 DNA sequence: TGTGCCAGCAGGAAACAGGGGGCCCTTGGTGGCTACACCTTC. Its translation is CASRKQGALGGYTF. The chain links TRBV6-4 to TRBJ1-2; 9 positions match TRBD1. The CDR3 is made up of 14 amino acids. The trim removed 6 bases at V and 7 bases at J, leaving 9 bases unmatched. The germline CDR1 and CDR2 sequences are MRHNA and SNTAGT.

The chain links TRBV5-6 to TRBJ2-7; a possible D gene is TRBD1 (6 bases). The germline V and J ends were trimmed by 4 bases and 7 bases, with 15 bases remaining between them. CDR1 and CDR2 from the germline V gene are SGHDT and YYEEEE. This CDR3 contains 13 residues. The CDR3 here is CASSSNPGQEQYF. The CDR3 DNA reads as TGTGCCAGCAGCAGTAACCCGGGACAAGAGCAGTACTTC.

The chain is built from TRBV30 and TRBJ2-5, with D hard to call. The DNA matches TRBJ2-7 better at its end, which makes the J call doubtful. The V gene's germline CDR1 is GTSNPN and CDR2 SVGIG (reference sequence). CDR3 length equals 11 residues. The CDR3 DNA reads TGTGCCTGGAGTGGTACCTACGAGCAGTACTTC. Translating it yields CAWSGTYEQYF.

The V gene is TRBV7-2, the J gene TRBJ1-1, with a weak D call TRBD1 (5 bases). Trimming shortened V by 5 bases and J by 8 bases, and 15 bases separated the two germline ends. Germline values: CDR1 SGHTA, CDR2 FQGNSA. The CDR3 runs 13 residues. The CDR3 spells CASSTQTVGEAFF. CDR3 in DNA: TGTGCCAGCAGCACCCAGACAGTGGGGGAAGCTTTCTTT.

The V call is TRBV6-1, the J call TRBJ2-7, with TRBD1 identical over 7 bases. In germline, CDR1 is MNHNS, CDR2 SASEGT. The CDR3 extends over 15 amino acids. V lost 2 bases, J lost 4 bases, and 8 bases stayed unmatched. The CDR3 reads CASSERQGVRYEQYF. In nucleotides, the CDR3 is TGTGCCAGCAGTGAACGGCAGGGGGTAAGATACGAGCAGTACTTC.

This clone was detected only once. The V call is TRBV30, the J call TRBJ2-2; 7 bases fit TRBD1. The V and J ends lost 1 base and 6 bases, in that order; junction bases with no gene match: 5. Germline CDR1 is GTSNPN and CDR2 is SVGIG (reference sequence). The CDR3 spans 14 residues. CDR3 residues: CAWSADRVSGELFF. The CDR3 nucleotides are TGTGCCTGGAGTGCCGACAGGGTGTCCGGGGAGCTGTTTTTT.

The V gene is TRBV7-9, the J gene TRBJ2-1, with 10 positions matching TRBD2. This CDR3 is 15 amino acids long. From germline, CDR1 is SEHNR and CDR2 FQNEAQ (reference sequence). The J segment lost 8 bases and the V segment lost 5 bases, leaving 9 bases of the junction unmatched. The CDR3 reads CASSPKREGSDEQFF. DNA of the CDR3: TGTGCCAGCAGCCCGAAGCGGGAGGGCTCAGATGAGCAGTTCTTC.

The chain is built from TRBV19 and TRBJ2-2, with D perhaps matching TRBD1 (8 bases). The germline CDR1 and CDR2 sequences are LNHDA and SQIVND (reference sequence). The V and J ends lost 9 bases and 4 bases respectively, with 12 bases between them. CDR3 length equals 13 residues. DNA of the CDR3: TGTGCCAGCTACAGGGGGGGCACCGGGGAGCTGTTTTTT. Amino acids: CASYRGGTGELFF.